This T cell receptor beta chain emerged from a study of T cell repertoires in cytomegalovirus infection. TCRdb passed the reads through MiXCR, listing each CDR3 protein once. The sample lists hundreds of thousands of distinct CDR3 sequences; 25% to 35% were seen once. Notes on this clonotype: What it recognizes is unknown.

V was cut by 4 bases and J by 1 base, with 8 bases left in between. Germline CDR1 and CDR2: MNHGY and SAAAGT. There are 14 residues in the CDR3. The rearrangement links TRBV6-8 to TRBJ2-4; D may match TRBD1 or TRBD2 (5 bases each). The TCR sequence derives from a human donor in good health (CMV status not recorded). Some clones in this sample may be carry-over from other donors' samples. The sequences come from cultured PBMCs, collected from culture after CMV antigen stimulation. CDR3 loop: CASSWGSAKNIQYF. The CDR3 DNA reads as TGTGCCAGCAGTTGGGGGTCCGCCAAAAACATTCAGTACTTC.